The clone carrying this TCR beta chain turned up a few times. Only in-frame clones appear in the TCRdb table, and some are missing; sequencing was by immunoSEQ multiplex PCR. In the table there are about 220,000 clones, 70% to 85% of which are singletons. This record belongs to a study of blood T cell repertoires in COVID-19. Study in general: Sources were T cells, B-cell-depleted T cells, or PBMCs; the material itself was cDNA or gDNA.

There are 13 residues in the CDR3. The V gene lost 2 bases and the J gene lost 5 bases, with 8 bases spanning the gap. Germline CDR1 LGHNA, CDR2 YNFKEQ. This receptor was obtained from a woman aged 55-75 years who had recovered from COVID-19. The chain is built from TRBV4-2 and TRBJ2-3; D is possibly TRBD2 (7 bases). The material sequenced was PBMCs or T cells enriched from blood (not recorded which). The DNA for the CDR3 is TGTGCCAGCAGCCAAAGGGGGGGAGATACGCAGTATTTT. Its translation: CASSQRGGDTQYF.